This T cell receptor beta chain is from a study of T cells expressing NK-cell markers. On the study more broadly: Seven donors tested HCMV-seropositive and one tested seronegative among the eight sequenced.

TCR beta libraries carry UMIs added by 5'RACE template switching. Reanalyzing the 5' RACE reads, TCRdb keeps one entry per CDR3 protein, without DNA. The sample has 300,000 to 450,000 distinct CDR3 sequences. The CDR3 is 16 residues long. CDR1 and CDR2 (germline): MNHEY, SMNVEV (reference sequence). The sequence came from a man aged 18-69 years in good health. The chain couples TRBV27 to TRBJ2-3; TCRdb calls TRBD1, which cannot be checked without DNA. What was sequenced was blood T cells: a sorted CD56 or NKG2C T cell subset, CD4+ or CD8+ T cells, or bulk PBMC T cells (not recorded which). CDR3 sequence: CASSERGPQSTDTQYF.